The 6 T cell receptor beta chains below come from one sample, sequenced in a study of blood T cell repertoires in COVID-19. The protocol was immunoSEQ multiplex PCR, while the TCRdb copy is restricted to in-frame clones and leaves out a portion. Among 35,000 to 50,000 clones listed, around 90% were seen once. Sequenced input: peripheral blood. Receptors originate from a human donor in a cohort sampled during active COVID-19.

The chain employs TRBV11-2 and TRBJ1-2; D may be TRBD1 (5 bases). Germline CDR1 SGHAT, CDR2 FQNNGV. Trimming left V 0 bases short and J 4 bases short, with 9 bases between. The CDR3 contains 14 residues. The DNA of the CDR3 is TGTGCCAGCAGCTTAGAGGCGGGACCCTATGGCTACACCTTC. Translating it yields CASSLEAGPYGYTF.

V usage is TRBV24-1 and J usage is TRBJ2-7, with 9 bases matching TRBD2. There are 16 residues in the CDR3. Germline V gene data show CDR1 as KGHDR and CDR2 as SFDVKD. The J segment lost 1 base and the V segment lost 2 bases, leaving 5 bases of the junction unmatched. The CDR3 DNA reads TGTGCCACCAGTGATTGGACTAGCGATGGATCCTACGAGCAGTACTTC. Protein product: CATSDWTSDGSYEQYF.

By its share, this clone is medium-sized. The chain joins TRBV19 to TRBJ2-3, with D possibly matching TRBD1 (6 bases). Between the trimmed V and J ends, which lost 3 bases and 5 bases, there was a span of 9 bases. Germline CDR1 and CDR2: LNHDA and SQIVND (reference sequence). This CDR3 contains 13 residues. The CDR3 coding sequence is TGTGCCAGTAGTATGCGACAGGTAGATACGCAGTATTTT. Its protein product is CASSMRQVDTQYF.

This clone was seen only once. The chain couples TRBV7-2 to TRBJ1-6; D gene uncertain. CDR1 is SGHTA and CDR2 is FQGNSA in the germline V gene. Between the trimmed V and J ends, which lost 2 bases and 6 bases, there was a span of 11 bases. The CDR3 is made up of 15 amino acids. The DNA of the CDR3 is TGTGCCAGCAGCTTACTCTCAGGCCTTAATTCACCCCTCCACTTT. Translation gives CASSLLSGLNSPLHF.

The chain is built from TRBV9 and TRBJ2-1, with 9 nucleotides matching TRBD2. The CDR3 length is 15 residues. Germline V gene sequence: CDR1 SGDLS, CDR2 YYNGEE. Trimming at V came to 2 bases and at J to 4 bases, leaving 4 bases not matched to a gene. The CDR3 sequence is CASSVSSGGYNEQFF. CDR3 in DNA: TGTGCCAGCAGCGTGAGTAGCGGGGGATACAATGAGCAGTTCTTC.

The chain employs TRBV28 and TRBJ1-2; TRBD1 might be the D (5 bases). The germline V and J ends were trimmed by 6 bases and 3 bases, with 17 bases remaining between them. The CDR3 sequence is 15 residues long. Per the germline V gene, CDR1 is MDHEN and CDR2 is SYDVKM. CDR3 sequence: CASSPTGGSDYGYTF. For the CDR3, the DNA is TGTGCCAGCAGCCCTACCGGGGGGAGTGACTATGGCTACACCTTC.